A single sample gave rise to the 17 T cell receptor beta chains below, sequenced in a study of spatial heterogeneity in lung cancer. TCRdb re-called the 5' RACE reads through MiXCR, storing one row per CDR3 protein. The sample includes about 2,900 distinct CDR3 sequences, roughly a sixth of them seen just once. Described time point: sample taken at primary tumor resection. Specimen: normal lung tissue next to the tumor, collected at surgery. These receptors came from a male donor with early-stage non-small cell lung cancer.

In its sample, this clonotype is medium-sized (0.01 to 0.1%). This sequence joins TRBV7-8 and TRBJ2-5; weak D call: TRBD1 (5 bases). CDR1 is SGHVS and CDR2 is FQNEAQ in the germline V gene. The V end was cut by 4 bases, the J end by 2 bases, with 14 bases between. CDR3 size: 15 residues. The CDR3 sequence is CASSYALGPQETQYF. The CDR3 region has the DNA TGTGCCAGCAGCTACGCTTTGGGGCCTCAAGAGACCCAGTACTTC.

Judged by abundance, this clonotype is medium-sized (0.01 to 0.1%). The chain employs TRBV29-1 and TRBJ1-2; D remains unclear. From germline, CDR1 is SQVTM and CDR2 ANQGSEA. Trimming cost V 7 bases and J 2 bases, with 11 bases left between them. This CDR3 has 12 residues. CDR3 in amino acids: CSAMAENYGYTF. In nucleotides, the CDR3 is TGCAGCGCGATGGCTGAGAACTATGGCTACACCTTC. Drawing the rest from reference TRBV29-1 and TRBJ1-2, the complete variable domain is SAVISQKPSRDICQRGTSLTIQCQVDSQVTMMFWYRQQPGQSLTLIATANQGSEATYESGFVIDKFPISRPNLTFSTLTVSNMSPEDSSIYLCSAMAENYGYTFGSGTRLTVV.

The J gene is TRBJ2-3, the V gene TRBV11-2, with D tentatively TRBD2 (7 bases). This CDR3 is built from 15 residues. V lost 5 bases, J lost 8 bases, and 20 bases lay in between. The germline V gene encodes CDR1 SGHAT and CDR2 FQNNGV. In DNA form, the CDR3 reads TGTGCCAGCAGCCCCAGCGGGGCCACACAGGGTACGCAGTATTTT. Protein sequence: CASSPSGATQGTQYF.

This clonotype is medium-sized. The CDR3 region is CASSTSTGYNEQFF. Here the CDR3 DNA reads TGTGCCAGCAGTACCTCGACGGGGTACAATGAGCAGTTCTTC. The gene calls are TRBV28 and TRBJ2-1; D might be TRBD2 (5 bases). Trimming pared 5 bases from V and 4 bases from J, leaving 12 bases between. This CDR3 has 14 residues. Germline CDR1 is MDHEN and CDR2 is SYDVKM.

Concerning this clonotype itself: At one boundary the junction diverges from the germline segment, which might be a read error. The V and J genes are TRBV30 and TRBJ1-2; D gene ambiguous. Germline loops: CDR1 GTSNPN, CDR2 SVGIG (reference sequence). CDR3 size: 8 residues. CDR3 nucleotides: TGTGCCTGGATGGGGTCGCTCTTC. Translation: CAWMGSLF.

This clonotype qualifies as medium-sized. For the CDR3, the DNA is TGCGCCAGCAGTGGGCTAGCGGGGGGCTACAATGAGCAGTTCTTC. Its translation: CASSGLAGGYNEQFF. The chain uses TRBV10-2 and TRBJ2-1, with 11 bases aligning to TRBD2. The CDR3 sequence is 15 residues long. V gave up 4 bases and J gave up 3 bases; unmatched junction bases: 2. Looked up from germline, CDR1 is WSHSY and CDR2 is SAAADI.

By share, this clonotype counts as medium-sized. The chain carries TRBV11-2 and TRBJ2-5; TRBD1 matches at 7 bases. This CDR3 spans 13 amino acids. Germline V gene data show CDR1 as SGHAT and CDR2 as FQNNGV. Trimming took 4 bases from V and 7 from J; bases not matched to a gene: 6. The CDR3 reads CASSSGTVGTQYF. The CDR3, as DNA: TGTGCCAGCAGCTCAGGGACAGTAGGGACCCAGTACTTC. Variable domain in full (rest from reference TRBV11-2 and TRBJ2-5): EAGVAQSPRYKIIEKRQSVAFWCNPISGHATLYWYQQILGQGPKLLIQFQNNGVVDDSQLPKDRFSAERLKGVDSTLKIQPAKLEDSAVYLCASSSGTVGTQYFGPGTRLLVL.

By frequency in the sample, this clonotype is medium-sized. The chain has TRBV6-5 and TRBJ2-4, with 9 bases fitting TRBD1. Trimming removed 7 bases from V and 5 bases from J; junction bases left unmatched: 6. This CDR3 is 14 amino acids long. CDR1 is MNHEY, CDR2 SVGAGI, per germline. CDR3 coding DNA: TGTGCCAGCAATCAACAGGGGGCGGAAAACATTCAGTACTTC. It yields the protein CASNQQGAENIQYF.

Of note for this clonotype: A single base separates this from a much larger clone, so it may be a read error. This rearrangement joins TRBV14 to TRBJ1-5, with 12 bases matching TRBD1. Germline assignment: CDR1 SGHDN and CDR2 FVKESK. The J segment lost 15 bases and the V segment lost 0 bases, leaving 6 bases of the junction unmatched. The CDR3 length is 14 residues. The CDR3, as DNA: TGTGCCAGCAGCCAAGACGGGACAGGGGGCTACCGGCATTTT. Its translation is CASSQDGTGGYRHF.

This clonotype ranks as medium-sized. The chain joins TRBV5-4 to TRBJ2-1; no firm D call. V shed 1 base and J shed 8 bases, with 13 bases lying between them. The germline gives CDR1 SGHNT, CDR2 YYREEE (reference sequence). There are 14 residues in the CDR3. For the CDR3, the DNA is TGTGCCAGCAGCTTGAAACTCGCCGTCGATGAGCAGTTCTTC. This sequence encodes CASSLKLAVDEQFF.

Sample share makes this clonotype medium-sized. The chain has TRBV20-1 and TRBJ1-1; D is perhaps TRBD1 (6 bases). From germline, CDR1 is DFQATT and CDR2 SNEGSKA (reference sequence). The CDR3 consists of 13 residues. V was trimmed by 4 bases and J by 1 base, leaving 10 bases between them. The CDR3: CSAIRDTNTEAFF. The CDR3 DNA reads TGCAGTGCTATTAGGGACACGAACACTGAAGCTTTCTTT.

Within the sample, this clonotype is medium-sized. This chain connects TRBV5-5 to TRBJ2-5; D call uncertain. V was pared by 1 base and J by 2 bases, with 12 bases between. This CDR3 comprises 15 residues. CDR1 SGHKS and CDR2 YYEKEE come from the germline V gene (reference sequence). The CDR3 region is CASSLLADTQETQYF. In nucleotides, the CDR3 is TGTGCCAGCAGCTTGCTGGCGGATACTCAAGAGACCCAGTACTTC.

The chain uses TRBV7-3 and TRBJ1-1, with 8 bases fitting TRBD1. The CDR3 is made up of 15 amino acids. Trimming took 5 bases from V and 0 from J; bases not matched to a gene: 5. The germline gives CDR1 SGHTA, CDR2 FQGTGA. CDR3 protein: CASSPQGALNTEAFF. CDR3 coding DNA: TGTGCCAGCAGCCCCCAGGGGGCGTTGAACACTGAAGCTTTCTTT.

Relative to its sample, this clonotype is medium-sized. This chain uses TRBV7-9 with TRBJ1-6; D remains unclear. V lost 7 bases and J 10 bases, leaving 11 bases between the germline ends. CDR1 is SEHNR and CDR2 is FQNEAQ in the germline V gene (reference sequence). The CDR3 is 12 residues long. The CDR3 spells CASTDGVSPLHF. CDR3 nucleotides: TGTGCCAGCACCGACGGGGTATCACCCCTCCACTTT.

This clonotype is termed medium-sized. Here the CDR3 DNA reads TGTGCCAGCAGCGGTACAGGGTTCACCCTCCACTTT. Translated, it gives CASSGTGFTLHF. The gene calls are TRBV7-9 and TRBJ1-6; the D gene is possibly TRBD1 (6 bases). Trimming shortened V by 5 bases and J by 14 bases, and 13 bases separated the two germline ends. Germline CDR1 and CDR2: SEHNR and FQNEAQ (reference sequence). There are 12 residues in the CDR3.

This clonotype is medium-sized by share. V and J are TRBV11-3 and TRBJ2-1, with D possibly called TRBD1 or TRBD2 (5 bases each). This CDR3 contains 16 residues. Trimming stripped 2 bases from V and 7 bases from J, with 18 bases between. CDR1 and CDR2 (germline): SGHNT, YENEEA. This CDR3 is CASSLLGEEHRNEQFF. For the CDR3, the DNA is TGTGCCAGCAGCTTACTGGGGGAAGAACATCGGAATGAGCAGTTCTTC.

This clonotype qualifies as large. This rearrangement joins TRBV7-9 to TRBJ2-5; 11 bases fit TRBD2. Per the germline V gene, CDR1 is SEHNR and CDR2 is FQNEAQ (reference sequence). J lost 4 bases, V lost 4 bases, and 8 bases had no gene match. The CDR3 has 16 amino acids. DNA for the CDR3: TGTGCCAGCAGCTCAATAATAACTAGCGGGAGAGAGACCCAGTACTTC. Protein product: CASSSIITSGRETQYF.